The clone carrying this T cell receptor beta chain has a handful of counts. This CDR3 comprises 13 residues. The V gene lost 6 bases and the J gene lost 5 bases, with 11 bases spanning the gap. The sample belongs to a study of CD8 T cells in ankylosing spondylitis. TCRdb independently ran MiXCR on the 5' RACE reads; one entry per CDR3 protein. The top ten clones hold roughly 11% of a sample with 150,000 to 200,000 distinct CDR3 sequences, 10% to 15% of them seen once. This receptor was taken from a female donor with ankylosing spondylitis or in good health (not recorded which). The sequencing sample was made of blood, either unsorted or a sorted T cell fraction (not recorded which). This chain links TRBV12-3 or TRBV12-4 with TRBJ2-1; tentative D call: TRBD2 (6 bases). This CDR3 reads CASRKTRDNEQFF. For the CDR3, the DNA is TGTGCCAGCAGGAAGACTAGGGACAATGAGCAGTTCTTC.